The next 25 T cell receptor beta chains were all read from a single sample in a study of cytomegalovirus exposure and HLA in healthy donors. It was with 60 Vbeta and 13 Jbeta primers that the PCR ran. Method: immunoSEQ multiplex PCR; TCRdb's copy keeps in-frame clones and lacks some. Among some 220,000 clones listed, just over 75% were seen once. Sequencing was carried out using PBMCs. The receptor source for this set is a woman between 55 and 75 years old in good health and CMV-seropositive.

As regards this clone: At one end, the junction sequence differs from germline, possibly due to a read error. Other DNA sequences from this sample encode an identical CDR3 as well. The chain recombines TRBV6-5 with TRBJ1-6, with TRBD1 matching 7 bases. The V gene's germline CDR1 is MNHEY and CDR2 SVGAGI. The CDR3 extends over 13 amino acids. CDR3 sequence reads: CASRTGVDSPLHF. The CDR3 region has the DNA TGTGCCAGCAGAACAGGGGTTGATTCGCCCCTCCACTTT.

Comment on this clone: At one of its ends the junction is not consistent with the germline gene, which may arise from a read error. The chain has TRBV4-3 and TRBJ1-2; a weak D match, TRBD1 (5 bases). Germline V gene data show CDR1 as LGHNA and CDR2 as YSLEER. The CDR3 runs 13 residues. CDR3 DNA sequence: TGCACCAGCAGCCACGGACAAGGCTATGGCTACACCTTC. Translated: CTSSHGQGYGYTF.

The V and J genes are TRBV6-1 and TRBJ1-1; 9 bases match TRBD1. Trimming at V came to 7 bases and at J to 11 bases, leaving 11 bases not matched to a gene. CDR1 and CDR2 from the germline V gene are MNHNS and SASEGT. The CDR3 spans 13 residues. The CDR3 region is CASTQDRGIGAFF. DNA for the CDR3: TGTGCCAGCACCCAAGACAGGGGGATCGGCGCTTTCTTT.

V gene TRBV7-2 combines with J gene TRBJ2-3; 9 bases align to TRBD2. The CDR3 runs 15 residues. Trimming removed 3 bases from V and 5 bases from J; junction bases left unmatched: 6. Germline assignment: CDR1 SGHTA and CDR2 FQGNSA. The CDR3 loop is CASSFTSGLLDTQYF. CDR3 sequence (DNA): TGTGCCAGCAGCTTCACTAGCGGGTTGTTAGATACGCAGTATTTT.

This clone was seen a few times. This chain uses TRBV4-1 with TRBJ2-7; 7 bases are shared with TRBD2. Germline CDR1 is MGHRA and CDR2 is YSYEKL. This CDR3 has 16 residues. J gave up 0 bases and V 4 bases, and 9 bases lay outside the gene matches. In nucleotides, the CDR3 is TGCGCCAGCAGCCGAGCCGGGACTACCACCTCCTACGAGCAGTACTTC. Translating gives CASSRAGTTTSYEQYF.

Turning to this clone: The junction does not match germline at one end; this may be a read error. This chain uses TRBV7-9 with TRBJ1-2, with a tentative D call TRBD1 (5 bases). CDR3 length equals 13 residues. CDR1 SEHNR and CDR2 FQNEAQ come from the germline V gene (reference sequence). CDR3 sequence: CASSLGNTAGPHF. CDR3 DNA: TGTGCCAGCAGCTTGGGAAACACCGCGGGGCCTCACTTC.

This chain joins TRBV7-9 and TRBJ1-3, with D possibly matching TRBD1 (6 bases). This CDR3 has 19 residues. Germline CDR1 and CDR2: SEHNR and FQNEAQ (reference sequence). V was clipped by 5 bases and J by 0 bases, with 23 bases between them. The CDR3 coding sequence is TGTGCCAGCAGCCCATACCAAGACCAGGGACAAAGCTCTGGAAACACCATATATTTT. Protein: CASSPYQDQGQSSGNTIYF. Drawing the rest from reference TRBV7-9 and TRBJ1-3, the complete variable domain is DTGVSQNPRHKITKRGQNVTFRCDPISEHNRLYWYRQTLGQGPEFLTYFQNEAQLEKSRLLSDRFSAERPKGSFSTLEIQRTEQGDSAMYLCASSPYQDQGQSSGNTIYFGEGSWLTVV.

The chain is built from TRBV1 and TRBJ2-1; the D call TRBD2 from the table was never checked on the DNA. TRBV1 is a listed pseudogene. The CDR3 is 19 amino acids. The DNA of the CDR3 is TGCACCAGCAGCCAAGGGACTAGCGGGGGGGTAGTAGGGAAAAATGAGCAGTTCTTC. Amino acid sequence: CTSSQGTSGGVVGKNEQFF.

V and J are TRBV9 and TRBJ1-5; 8 bases are a match to TRBD1. There are 13 residues in the CDR3. Germline CDR1 reads SGDLS; CDR2 reads YYNGEE. The ends lost 3 bases at V and 5 bases at J; junction bases unmatched: 1. The CDR3 DNA reads TGTGCCAGCAGCGCGACAGGGGATCAGCCCCAGCATTTT. Its protein product is CASSATGDQPQHF.

This clone was observed a handful of times. This chain connects TRBV10-3 to TRBJ2-5; 7 bases agree with TRBD1. The germline gives CDR1 ENHRY, CDR2 SYGVKD. This CDR3 region has 14 residues. The V gene end was trimmed by 3 bases and the J gene end by 5 bases; junction bases not matched to a gene: 6. CDR3 protein: CAISEMTGLETQYF. In nucleotides, the CDR3 is TGTGCCATCAGTGAAATGACAGGGCTGGAGACCCAGTACTTC.

This chain links TRBV5-1 with TRBJ2-1; 7 bases are shared with TRBD2. Looked up from germline, CDR1 is SGHRS and CDR2 is YFSETQ. CDR3 length: 14 residues. V dropped 3 bases and J dropped 4; count of bases not matched to a gene: 4. The CDR3 sequence: CASSSAGEYNEQFF. The DNA for the CDR3 is TGCGCCAGCAGCTCGGCGGGAGAGTACAATGAGCAGTTCTTC.

In this sample, this clone turned up once. The gene calls are TRBV5-1 and TRBJ2-7, with TRBD2 as a possible D gene (5 bases). Per the germline V gene, CDR1 is SGHRS and CDR2 is YFSETQ. The V gene lost 5 bases and the J gene lost 3 bases, with 12 bases spanning the gap. The CDR3 is 13 residues long. The CDR3: CASSPDGGYEQYF. CDR3 sequence (DNA): TGCGCCAGCAGTCCGGACGGAGGCTACGAGCAGTACTTC. Full variable domain (rest looked up from reference TRBV5-1 and TRBJ2-7): KAGVTQTPRYLIKTRGQQVTLSCSPISGHRSVSWYQQTPGQGLQFLFEYFSETQRNKGNFPGRFSGRQFSNSRSEMNVSTLELGDSALYLCASSPDGGYEQYFGPGTRLTVT.

V is TRBV6-4 and J is TRBJ2-7; TRBD1 matches at 7 bases. The CDR3 spans 13 residues. With V trimmed by 8 bases and J by 12 bases, 16 bases remained unmatched. CDR1 is MRHNA and CDR2 is SNTAGT in the germline V gene. The CDR3 loop is CASLPTGGTVSYF. CDR3 coding DNA: TGTGCCAGCCTTCCCACGGGTGGGACAGTTTCGTACTTC.

This sequence joins TRBV2 and TRBJ2-7; 11 bases are shared with TRBD1. Germline CDR1 reads SNHLY; CDR2 reads FYNNEI. This CDR3 contains 14 residues. Losses at the gene ends were 7 bases for V and 4 bases for J; bases not matched to a gene: 6. Written as DNA, the CDR3 is TGTGCCAGCAACGGTGGGACAGGGGGGTACGAGCAGTACTTC. This translates into CASNGGTGGYEQYF. The whole variable domain, remainder taken from reference TRBV2 and TRBJ2-7, is EPEVTQTPSHQVTQMGQEVILRCVPISNHLYFYWYRQILGQKVEFLVSFYNNEISEKSEIFDDQFSVERPDGSNFTLKIRSTKLEDSAMYFCASNGGTGGYEQYFGPGTRLTVT.

The chain is built from TRBV10-3 and TRBJ2-2; 9 positions match TRBD1. CDR3 length: 14 residues. Looked up from germline, CDR1 is ENHRY and CDR2 is SYGVKD. The trim removed 6 bases at V and 6 bases at J, leaving 5 bases unmatched. The CDR3: CAIRRDREAGELFF. The CDR3 coding sequence is TGTGCCATCAGACGGGACAGGGAGGCCGGGGAGCTGTTTTTT.

Concerning this clone itself: The same CDR3 is also encoded by other DNA sequences in this sample. This rearrangement joins TRBV5-1 to TRBJ2-7; 9 bases match TRBD1. Per the germline V gene, CDR1 is SGHRS and CDR2 is YFSETQ. The CDR3 loop spans 14 amino acids. V shed 2 bases and J 2 bases; nucleotides not matched to a gene: 2. CDR3 sequence: CASSLQGAAYEQYF. The CDR3 nucleotides are TGCGCCAGCAGCTTACAGGGGGCAGCCTACGAGCAGTACTTC.

The chain combines TRBV29-1 with TRBJ2-3; TRBD1 might be the D (6 bases). CDR1 and CDR2 (germline): SQVTM, ANQGSEA. V lost 6 bases and J 2 bases, leaving 12 bases between the germline ends. The CDR3 extends over 13 amino acids. This chain's CDR3 is CSVRDTSTDTQYF. CDR3 coding DNA: TGCAGCGTCCGGGACACATCCACAGATACGCAGTATTTT.

This clone was found once. V and J are TRBV19 and TRBJ2-5; 11 bases fit TRBD2. This CDR3 region has 14 residues. Germline trimming cut 5 bases from V and 4 bases from J; bases unmatched to any gene: 3. From germline, CDR1 is LNHDA and CDR2 SQIVND (reference sequence). The CDR3 DNA reads TGTGCCAGTAGTTATGGACTAGCGGGAGAGACCCAGTACTTC. Translation gives CASSYGLAGETQYF.

The rearrangement links TRBV28 to TRBJ1-1; TRBD1 is a possible D gene (6 bases). The CDR3 length is 14 residues. CDR1 and CDR2 (germline): MDHEN, SYDVKM. The V gene lost 5 bases and the J gene lost 8 bases, with 18 bases spanning the gap. In DNA form, the CDR3 reads TGTGCCAGCAGTCTGACAGGTCGCCTGACGGAAGCTTTCTTT. It yields the protein CASSLTGRLTEAFF.

The chain employs TRBV6-6 and TRBJ2-3; D not certain. From germline, CDR1 is MNHNY and CDR2 SVGAGI (reference sequence). V lost 6 bases to trimming and J lost 0 bases, with 4 bases between them. The CDR3 contains 12 residues. This chain's CDR3 is CASRRSTDTQYF. The DNA for the CDR3 is TGTGCCAGCAGGAGAAGCACAGATACGCAGTATTTT.

The chain employs TRBV19 and TRBJ2-5; 8 bases match TRBD1. The CDR3 covers 14 residues. With V trimmed by 5 bases and J by 3 bases, 5 bases remained unmatched. Germline values: CDR1 LNHDA, CDR2 SQIVND (reference sequence). Written as DNA, the CDR3 is TGTGCCAGTAGTCCGGGACAGGAAAAAGAGACCCAGTACTTC. This gives the protein CASSPGQEKETQYF.

This clone was counted a few times. The gene calls are TRBV28 and TRBJ2-1; 9 nucleotides agree with TRBD2. This CDR3 region has 15 residues. CDR1 and CDR2 from the germline V gene are MDHEN and SYDVKM. The V and J ends lost 3 bases and 4 bases, in that order; junction bases with no gene match: 4. CDR3 sequence reads: CASSFGLAGYNEQFF. In nucleotides, the CDR3 is TGTGCCAGCAGTTTCGGGCTAGCGGGGTACAATGAGCAGTTCTTC.

This chain joins TRBV7-9 and TRBJ1-3; possible D gene TRBD1, 5 bases. The CDR3 covers 16 residues. Germline V gene sequence: CDR1 SEHNR, CDR2 FQNEAQ (reference sequence). V gave up 5 bases and J gave up 0 bases, with 14 bases separating them. The chain's CDR3 is CASSAGHSNSGNTIYF. As DNA, the CDR3 is TGTGCCAGCAGCGCCGGACACTCTAACTCTGGAAACACCATATATTTT.

Here the CDR3 DNA reads TGTGCCAGCAGCGTATCCCGGACACCTGAAGCTTTCTTT. Its translation: CASSVSRTPEAFF. The chain combines TRBV9 with TRBJ1-1; a possible D gene is TRBD1 (5 bases). With 1 base removed from V and 6 bases from J, the gap between germline ends came to 10 bases. Germline loops: CDR1 SGDLS, CDR2 YYNGEE. CDR3 size: 13 residues.

This clone was seen more than once but under ten times. The chain is built from TRBV5-4 and TRBJ2-5, with a possible D match to TRBD2 (6 bases). Per germline, CDR1 SGHNT and CDR2 YYREEE (reference sequence). This CDR3 is built from 13 residues. Deletions cut 3 bases from V and 4 bases from J, with 10 bases between. In DNA form, the CDR3 reads TGTGCCAGCAGCTCGTCGGAGGGAGAGACCCAGTACTTC. It specifies CASSSSEGETQYF.